The present T cell receptor (beta chain) was sequenced within a study of T cell repertoires in aging, cancer and after chemotherapy. Germline CDR1 is MNHEY and CDR2 is SMNVEV (reference sequence). This CDR3 contains 14 residues. Trimming removed 4 bases from V and 2 bases from J; junction bases left unmatched: 5. TRB rearrangements spanning V, D and J were amplified using mixed TRB-A/B primers. TCRdb analysed the multiplex PCR reads with MiXCR anew, one entry per CDR3 protein. Of about 8,300 distinct CDR3 sequences in the sample, 25% to 40% are singletons; the top ten hold around 11%. In the case of this clonotype: This may come from a read error, since a much larger clone is one base off.

Peripheral blood genomic DNA, not sorted cells or RNA, was the template. The sequenced sample consisted of blood. The chain employs TRBV27 and TRBJ2-7; 7 bases align to TRBD1. The sequence was collected from a human donor in good health. CDR3 sequence reads: CASSWGDRAYEQYF. The DNA of the CDR3 is TGTGCCAGCAGTTGGGGCGACAGGGCCTACGAGCAGTACTTC.